The present entry profiles one T cell receptor (beta chain) with its context. This entry comes from a study of blood T cell repertoires in COVID-19. The wider study: Acute and convalescent COVID-19 specimens originated in the United States, Italy and Spain. The analysed material was cDNA or gDNA that came from T cells, B-cell-depleted T cells, or PBMCs.

Germline V CDR1 and CDR2: LGHDT, YNNKEL (reference sequence). V shed 3 bases and J shed 10 bases, with 13 bases lying between them. The CDR3 is 13 residues long. Per the authors' pipeline: Amplifying reference gene primers gave estimates of nucleated cell counts. The assay was immunoSEQ multiplex PCR, and TCRdb's table has in-frame clones only and misses some. V, J and clone size were drawn from that table, and D and trimming were deduced from the DNA. The data contain roughly 100,000 clones, more than 85% of them singletons. The source of this sequence is a human donor in a cohort sampled during active COVID-19. Sequencing was carried out using peripheral blood. The V call is TRBV3-1 (or the pseudogene TRBV3-2), the J call TRBJ2-1; maybe TRBD1 (6 bases). The chain's CDR3 is CASSQYAGTEQFF. DNA of the CDR3: TGTGCCAGCAGCCAGTATGCCGGGACAGAGCAGTTCTTC.